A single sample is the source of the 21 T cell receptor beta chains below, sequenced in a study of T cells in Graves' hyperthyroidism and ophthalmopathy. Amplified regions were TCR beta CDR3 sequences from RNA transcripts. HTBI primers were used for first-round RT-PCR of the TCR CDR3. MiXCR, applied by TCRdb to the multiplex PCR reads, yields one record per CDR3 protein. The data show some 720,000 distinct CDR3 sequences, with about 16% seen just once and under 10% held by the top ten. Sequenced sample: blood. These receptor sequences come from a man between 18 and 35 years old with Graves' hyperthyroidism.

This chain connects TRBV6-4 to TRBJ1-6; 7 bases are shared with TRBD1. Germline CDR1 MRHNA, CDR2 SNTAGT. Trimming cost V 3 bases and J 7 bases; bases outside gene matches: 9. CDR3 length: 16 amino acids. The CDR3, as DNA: TGTGCCAGCAGTGAGGAGGAGGGGGCAGAGAATTCACCCCTCCACTTT. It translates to CASSEEEGAENSPLHF.

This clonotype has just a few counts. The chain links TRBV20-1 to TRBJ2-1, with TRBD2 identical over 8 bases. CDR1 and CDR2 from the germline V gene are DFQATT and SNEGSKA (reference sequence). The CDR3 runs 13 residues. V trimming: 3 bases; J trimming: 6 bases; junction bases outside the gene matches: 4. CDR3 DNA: TGCAGTGCTAGTAACCGGGGGGGCAATGAGCAGTTCTTC. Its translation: CSASNRGGNEQFF.

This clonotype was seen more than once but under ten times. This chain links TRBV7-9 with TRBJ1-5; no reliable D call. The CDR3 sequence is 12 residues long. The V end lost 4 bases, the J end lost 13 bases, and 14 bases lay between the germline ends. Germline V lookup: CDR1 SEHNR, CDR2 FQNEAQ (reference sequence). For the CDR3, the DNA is TGTGCCAGCAGCTGGAGTATGGGCGCACAGCATTTT. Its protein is CASSWSMGAQHF. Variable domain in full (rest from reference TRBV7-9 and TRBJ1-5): DTGVSQNPRHKITKRGQNVTFRCDPISEHNRLYWYRQTLGQGPEFLTYFQNEAQLEKSRLLSDRFSAERPKGSFSTLEIQRTEQGDSAMYLCASSWSMGAQHFGDGTRLSIL.

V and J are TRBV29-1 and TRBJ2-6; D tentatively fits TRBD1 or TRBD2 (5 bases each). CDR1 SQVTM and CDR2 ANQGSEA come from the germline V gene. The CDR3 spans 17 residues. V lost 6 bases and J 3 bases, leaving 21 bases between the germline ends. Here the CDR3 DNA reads TGCAGCGTCTCCCCCGGTGTTGGGGGAAGTGGGGCCAACGTCCTGACTTTC. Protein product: CSVSPGVGGSGANVLTF.

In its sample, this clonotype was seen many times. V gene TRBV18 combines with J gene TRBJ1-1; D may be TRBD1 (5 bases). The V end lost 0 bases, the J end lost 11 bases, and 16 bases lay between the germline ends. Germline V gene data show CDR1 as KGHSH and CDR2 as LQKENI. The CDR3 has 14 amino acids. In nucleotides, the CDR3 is TGTGCCAGCTCACCACCCGTGGGGGGGGAGTATGCTTTCTTT. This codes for CASSPPVGGEYAFF.

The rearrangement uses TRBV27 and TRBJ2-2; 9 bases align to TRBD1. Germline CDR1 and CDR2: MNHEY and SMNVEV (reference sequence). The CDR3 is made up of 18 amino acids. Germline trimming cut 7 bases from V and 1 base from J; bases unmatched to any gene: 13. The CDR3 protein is CASKDRGHRLVNTGELFF. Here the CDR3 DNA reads TGTGCCAGCAAGGACAGGGGCCATCGCCTAGTGAACACCGGGGAGCTGTTTTTT.

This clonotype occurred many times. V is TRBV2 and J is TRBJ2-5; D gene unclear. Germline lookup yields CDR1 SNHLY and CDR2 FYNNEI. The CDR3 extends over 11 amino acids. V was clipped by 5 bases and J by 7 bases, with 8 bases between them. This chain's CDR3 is CASSLDRTQYF. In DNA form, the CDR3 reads TGTGCCAGCAGTTTGGACCGGACCCAGTACTTC.

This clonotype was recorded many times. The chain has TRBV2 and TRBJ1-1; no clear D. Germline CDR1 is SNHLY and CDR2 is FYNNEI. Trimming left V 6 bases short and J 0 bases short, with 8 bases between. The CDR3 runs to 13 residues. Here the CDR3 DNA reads TGTGCCAGCAGGGAACAGATGAACACTGAAGCTTTCTTT. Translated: CASREQMNTEAFF.

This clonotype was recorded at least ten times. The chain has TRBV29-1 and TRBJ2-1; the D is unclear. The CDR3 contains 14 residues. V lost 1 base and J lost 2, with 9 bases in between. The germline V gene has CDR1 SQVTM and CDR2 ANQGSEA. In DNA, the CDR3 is TGCAGCGTTGAAGGGTGGACGGCCTACAATGAGCAGTTCTTC. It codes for CSVEGWTAYNEQFF.

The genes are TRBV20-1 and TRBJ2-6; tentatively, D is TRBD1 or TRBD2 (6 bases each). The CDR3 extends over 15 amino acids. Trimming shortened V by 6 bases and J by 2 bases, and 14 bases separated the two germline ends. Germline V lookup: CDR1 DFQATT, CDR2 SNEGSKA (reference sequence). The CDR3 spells CSALSGGPGANVLTF. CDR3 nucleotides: TGCAGTGCCCTCAGTGGGGGGCCTGGGGCCAACGTCCTGACTTTC.

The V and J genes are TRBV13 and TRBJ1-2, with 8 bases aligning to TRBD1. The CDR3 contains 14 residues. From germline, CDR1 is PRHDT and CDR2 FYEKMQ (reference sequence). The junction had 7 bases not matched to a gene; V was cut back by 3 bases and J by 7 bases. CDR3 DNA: TGTGCCAGCAGCTTGCAGGGGGCGCTGACTGGCTACACCTTC. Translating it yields CASSLQGALTGYTF.

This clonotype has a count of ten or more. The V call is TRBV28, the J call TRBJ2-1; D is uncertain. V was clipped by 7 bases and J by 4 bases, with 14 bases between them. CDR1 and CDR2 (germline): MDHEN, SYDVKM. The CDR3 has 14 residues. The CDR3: CASNTRSWYNEQFF. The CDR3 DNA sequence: TGTGCCAGCAATACCCGAAGCTGGTACAATGAGCAGTTCTTC.

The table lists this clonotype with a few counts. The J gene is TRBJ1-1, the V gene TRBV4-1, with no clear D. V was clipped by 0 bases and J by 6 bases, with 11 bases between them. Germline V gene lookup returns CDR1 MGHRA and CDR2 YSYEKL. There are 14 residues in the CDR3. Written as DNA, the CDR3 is TGCGCCAGCAGCCAAGACCGTTATTACCCTGAAGCTTTCTTT. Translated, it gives CASSQDRYYPEAFF.

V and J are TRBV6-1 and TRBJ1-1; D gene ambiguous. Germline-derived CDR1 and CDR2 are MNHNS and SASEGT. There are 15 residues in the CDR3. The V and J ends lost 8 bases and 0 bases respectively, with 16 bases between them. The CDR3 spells CASPKGAPLNTEAFF. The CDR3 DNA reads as TGTGCCAGCCCGAAGGGTGCACCTCTGAACACTGAAGCTTTCTTT.

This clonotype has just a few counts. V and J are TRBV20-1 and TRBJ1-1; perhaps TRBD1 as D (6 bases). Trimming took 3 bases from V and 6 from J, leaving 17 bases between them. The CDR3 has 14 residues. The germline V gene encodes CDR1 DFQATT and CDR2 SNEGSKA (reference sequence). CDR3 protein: CSASGGPRGSEAFF. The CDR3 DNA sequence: TGCAGTGCTAGCGGAGGGCCAAGGGGGTCTGAAGCTTTCTTT.

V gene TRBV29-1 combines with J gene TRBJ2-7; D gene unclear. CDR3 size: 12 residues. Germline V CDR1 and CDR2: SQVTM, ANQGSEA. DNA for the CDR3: TGCAACTTTTCCCTGGATACACCCGAGCAGTACTTC. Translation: CNFSLDTPEQYF.

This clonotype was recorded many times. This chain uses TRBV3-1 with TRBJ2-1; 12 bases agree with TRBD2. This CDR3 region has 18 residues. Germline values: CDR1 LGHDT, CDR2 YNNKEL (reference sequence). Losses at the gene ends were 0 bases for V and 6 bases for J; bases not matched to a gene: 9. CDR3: CASSQDPLLAGGLNEQFF. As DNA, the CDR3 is TGTGCCAGCAGCCAAGATCCCCTCCTAGCGGGAGGGCTCAATGAGCAGTTCTTC.

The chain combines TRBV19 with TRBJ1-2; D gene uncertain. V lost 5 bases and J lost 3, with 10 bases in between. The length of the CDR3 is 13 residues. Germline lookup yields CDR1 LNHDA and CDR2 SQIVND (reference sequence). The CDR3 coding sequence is TGTGCCAGTAGTCCAGACGCCTACTATGGCTACACCTTC. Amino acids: CASSPDAYYGYTF.

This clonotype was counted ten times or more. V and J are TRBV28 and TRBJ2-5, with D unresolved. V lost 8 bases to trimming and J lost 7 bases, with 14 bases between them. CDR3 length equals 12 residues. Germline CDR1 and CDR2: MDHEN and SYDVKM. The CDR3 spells CASRDTKRTQYF. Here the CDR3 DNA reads TGTGCCAGCCGCGATACGAAGAGGACCCAGTACTTC.

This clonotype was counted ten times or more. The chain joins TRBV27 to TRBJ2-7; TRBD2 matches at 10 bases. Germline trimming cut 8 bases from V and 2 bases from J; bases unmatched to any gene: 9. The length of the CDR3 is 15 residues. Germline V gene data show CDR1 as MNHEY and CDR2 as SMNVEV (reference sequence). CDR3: CASGDSGRNAYEQYF. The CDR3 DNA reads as TGTGCCAGCGGGGATAGCGGGAGGAACGCCTACGAGCAGTACTTC.

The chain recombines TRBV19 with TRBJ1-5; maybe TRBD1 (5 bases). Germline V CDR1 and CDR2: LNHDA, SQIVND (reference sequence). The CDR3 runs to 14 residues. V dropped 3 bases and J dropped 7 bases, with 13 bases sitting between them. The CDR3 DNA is TGTGCCAGTAGTATTCGGGGGGATTGGCAGCCCCAGCATTTT. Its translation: CASSIRGDWQPQHF.